Shown below are 18 T cell receptor beta chains from a single sample sequenced in a study of prognosis after radiotherapy for stage I lung cancer. Genomic DNA provided the template from which TCR beta CDR3 was amplified by two-round multiplex PCR. Gene-specific TRBV and TRBJ primers were used in PCR round one. TCRdb passed the multiplex PCR reads through MiXCR, listing each CDR3 protein once. The sample lists 30,000 to 40,000 distinct CDR3 sequences, roughly a quarter occurring once. Here the sequenced sample was PBMCs, taken before or after stereotactic body radiation therapy (not recorded which). The source of these receptors is a donor over 45 with non-small cell lung cancer.

This clonotype came up many times. The chain has TRBV10-2 and TRBJ2-7, with D perhaps TRBD2 (5 bases). Germline CDR1 reads WSHSY; CDR2 reads SAAADI. Trimming removed 4 bases from V and 2 bases from J, with 12 bases in between. CDR3 length: 14 residues. The CDR3 is CASSGRTGTYEQYF. The CDR3 nucleotides read TGCGCCAGCAGTGGCCGTACGGGAACCTACGAGCAGTACTTC.

The CDR3 spells CILNQPQHF. The CDR3 bases are TGCATTTTGAATCAGCCCCAGCATTTT. The chain has TRBV20-1 and TRBJ1-5; D remains unclear. Germline CDR1 is DFQATT and CDR2 is SNEGSKA (reference sequence). The CDR3 loop spans 9 amino acids.

In the case of this clonotype: The junction departs from the called germline gene at one end, perhaps through a read error. The chain joins TRBV10-3 to TRBJ2-1, with a possible D match to TRBD2 (5 bases). The V gene's germline CDR1 is ENHRY and CDR2 SYGVKD. The CDR3 length is 15 residues. CDR3 nucleotides: TGTGCCATCAGTGGGGGAGAGGTCTTCTACAATGAGCAATTCTTC. This gives the protein CAISGGEVFYNEQFF.

Ten or more counts support this clonotype. This rearrangement joins TRBV2 to TRBJ2-3; TRBD1 is a possible D gene (7 bases). The CDR3 extends over 15 amino acids. Germline-derived CDR1 and CDR2 are SNHLY and FYNNEI. V was clipped by 3 bases and J by 1 base, with 11 bases between them. CDR3 nucleotide sequence: TGTGCCAGCAGTGAGAGCAGGGGGGGCACAGATACGCAGTATTTT. It translates to CASSESRGGTDTQYF.

As concerns this clonotype: This clone may be a read error of a much larger clone one base away. The chain uses TRBV6-1 and TRBJ1-1; D uncertain. V shed 11 bases and J shed 3 bases, with 10 bases lying between them. The germline CDR1 and CDR2 sequences are MNHNS and SASEGT. This CDR3 is built from 11 residues. CDR3 in amino acids: CACIMDTEAFF. The CDR3 DNA reads TGTGCCTGCATCATGGACACTGAAGCTTTCTTT.

This clonotype was recorded many times. The CDR3 sequence: CASSPSPLGPNEKLFF. The CDR3 DNA reads TGTGCCAGCAGCCCGTCGCCTCTCGGACCCAATGAAAAACTGTTTTTT. The rearrangement uses TRBV7-9 and TRBJ1-4; no firm D call. The CDR3 spans 16 residues. Looked up from germline, CDR1 is SEHNR and CDR2 is FQNEAQ (reference sequence). The V and J ends lost 5 bases and 5 bases respectively, with 18 bases between them.

Turning to this clonotype: A much larger clone is a single base away; this may be a read error. This rearrangement joins TRBV6-2 or TRBV6-3 to TRBJ2-3, with D perhaps matching TRBD1 (5 bases). Germline lookup yields CDR1 MNHEY and CDR2 SVGEGT. The CDR3 extends over 16 amino acids. Trimming removed 6 bases from V and 1 base from J, with 17 bases in between. The DNA for the CDR3 is TGTGCCAGCAGAAGAAGGGGTTTGGCGGGCACAGATACGCAGTATTTT. Amino acids: CASRRRGLAGTDTQYF.

This clonotype was seen repeatedly, ten times or more. The CDR3 nucleotides read TGTGCCAGTAAGGCGGCTTCTAGCACAGATACGCAGTATTTT. As protein: CASKAASSTDTQYF. This sequence joins TRBV19 and TRBJ2-3; D unclear. Per the germline V gene, CDR1 is LNHDA and CDR2 is SQIVND (reference sequence). The CDR3 covers 14 residues. The V gene lost 7 bases and the J gene lost 0 bases, with 11 bases spanning the gap.

This clonotype was seen repeatedly, ten times or more. This chain links TRBV30 with TRBJ1-6, with TRBD1 as a possible D gene (5 bases). This CDR3 is built from 15 residues. The ends were cut back, 0 bases at V and 9 bases at J, with 15 bases in the middle. Germline loops: CDR1 GTSNPN, CDR2 SVGIG (reference sequence). CDR3 sequence (DNA): TGTGCCTGGAGTGTAAAAACAGGAACGGTTTCACCCCTCCACTTT. As protein: CAWSVKTGTVSPLHF.

There are many counts of this clonotype. The J gene is TRBJ2-3, the V gene TRBV27; D not certain. This CDR3 contains 13 residues. CDR1 MNHEY and CDR2 SMNVEV come from the germline V gene (reference sequence). Trimming took off 6 bases at V and 0 bases at J, with 7 bases between the two ends. The chain's CDR3 is CASSSPSTDTQYF. As DNA, the CDR3 is TGTGCCAGCAGCTCCCCTAGCACAGATACGCAGTATTTT.

This clonotype was seen many times. This sequence joins TRBV6-5 and TRBJ2-7, with D maybe TRBD2 (6 bases). This CDR3 is built from 14 residues. The germline gives CDR1 MNHEY, CDR2 SVGAGI. V lost 2 bases and J 6 bases, leaving 14 bases between the germline ends. This CDR3 reads CASSYRAGLAEQYF. The CDR3 bases are TGTGCCAGCAGTTACCGAGCGGGCCTCGCCGAGCAGTACTTC.

This clonotype has just one count. DNA for the CDR3: TGTGTCACCAAGACGGGGCCTTGGGCCAACGTCCTGACTTTC. Encoded protein: CVTKTGPWANVLTF. V usage is TRBV6-4 and J usage is TRBJ2-6, with D perhaps given as TRBD1 or TRBD2 (5 bases each). The CDR3 is 14 amino acids. Per germline, CDR1 MRHNA and CDR2 SNTAGT.

Many counts were recorded for this clonotype. This chain joins TRBV5-1 and TRBJ1-1, with D perhaps matching TRBD1 (6 bases). The germline V gene has CDR1 SGHRS and CDR2 YFSETQ. The V gene lost 5 bases and the J gene lost 2 bases, with 13 bases spanning the gap. The CDR3 is 14 residues long. The CDR3, as DNA: TGCGCCAGCAGACGAACGACAGGTAACACTGAAGCTTTCTTT. This encodes CASRRTTGNTEAFF.

As regards this clonotype: This may be a read error, as it is one base from a much larger clone. The chain combines TRBV12-5 with TRBJ1-1; weak D call: TRBD1 (6 bases). CDR3 length equals 15 residues. Germline CDR1 is LGHNT and CDR2 is FRNRAP. V dropped 8 bases and J dropped 0 bases, with 16 bases sitting between them. The CDR3 loop is CASCNDRTLNTEAFF. CDR3 coding DNA: TGTGCTAGTTGTAATGACAGGACCCTGAACACTGAAGCTTTCTTT. Supplemented by reference TRBV12-5 and TRBJ1-1, the full variable domain reads DARVTQTPRHKVTEMGQEVTMRCQPILGHNTVFWYRQTMMQGLELLAYFRNRAPLDDSGMPKDRFSAEMPDATLATLKIQPSEPRDSAVYFCASCNDRTLNTEAFFGQGTRLTVV.

For this clonotype: Just one base apart from a much larger clone, this may be a read error. The chain recombines TRBV12-3 or TRBV12-4 with TRBJ1-1, with D unclear. The V and J ends lost 4 bases and 3 bases respectively, with 9 bases between them. The CDR3 totals 13 residues. Written as DNA, the CDR3 is TGTGCCAGCAGTTCCTTGTGGGACACTGAAGCTTTCTTT. It is translated as CASSSLWDTEAFF.

This clonotype showed up many times. The chain recombines TRBV29-1 with TRBJ1-3; 12 bases fit TRBD1. This CDR3 spans 17 amino acids. Unmatched junction bases numbered 10, after V lost 7 bases and J lost 0 bases. CDR1 and CDR2 (germline): SQVTM, ANQGSEA. In DNA form, the CDR3 reads TGCAGCGGCAGGACGGGACAGGGGGCCTACTCTGGAAACACCATATATTTT. Its protein product is CSGRTGQGAYSGNTIYF.

This clonotype was seen many times. The chain has TRBV19 and TRBJ1-2; 7 bases fit TRBD1. This CDR3 has 13 residues. The germline V gene encodes CDR1 LNHDA and CDR2 SQIVND (reference sequence). Unmatched junction bases numbered 3, after V lost 5 bases and J lost 3 bases. The CDR3 nucleotides read TGTGCCAGTAGTCGACAGGGTGACTATGGCTACACCTTC. This encodes CASSRQGDYGYTF.

This clonotype came up many times. CDR3 DNA sequence: TGTGCCAGCAGCCAAAGACGGGGGCCGGCTAGCACAGATACGCAGTATTTT. This gives the protein CASSQRRGPASTDTQYF. The rearrangement uses TRBV14 and TRBJ2-3; TRBD1 or TRBD2 may be the D gene (6 bases each). Germline-derived CDR1 and CDR2 are SGHDN and FVKESK. This CDR3 comprises 17 residues. V lost 2 bases and J 0 bases, leaving 15 bases between the germline ends.